Below are 20 T cell receptor beta chains sequenced from a single sample in a study of graft-versus-host responses after intestinal transplantation. No antigen is known for these receptors. Clones were read by immunoSEQ multiplex PCR, and TCRdb kept only the in-frame ones, dropping some. This table holds roughly 69,000 clones, 90% to 95% found once. This material consisted of unstimulated CD8+ T cells sorted from spleen or lymph node cells, taken before transplant. These receptors originate from a human donor who was the organ donor for an intestinal transplant.

The chain is built from TRBV18 and TRBJ1-2; tentatively, D is TRBD1 (6 bases). Between the trimmed V and J ends, which lost 6 bases and 7 bases, there was a span of 18 bases. Germline lookup yields CDR1 KGHSH and CDR2 LQKENI. The CDR3 is 14 amino acids. This CDR3 is CASSPNLQGRGYTF. CDR3 coding DNA: TGTGCCAGCTCGCCTAACTTACAGGGACGTGGCTACACCTTC.

The CDR3 coding sequence is TGTGCCAGCACCCTCGGACAGGGAATTTCCTACAATGAGCAGTTCTTC. Translated: CASTLGQGISYNEQFF. This sequence joins TRBV28 and TRBJ2-1; 8 bases match TRBD1. Per the germline V gene, CDR1 is MDHEN and CDR2 is SYDVKM. The CDR3 loop spans 16 amino acids. Losses at the gene ends were 7 bases for V and 1 base for J; bases not matched to a gene: 9.

The chain links TRBV7-6 to TRBJ2-1; no clear D gene. Trimming shortened V by 1 base and J by 0 bases, and 16 bases separated the two germline ends. The CDR3 has 18 residues. Per the germline V gene, CDR1 is SGHVS and CDR2 is FNYEAQ. The CDR3 spells CASSLEVYRYSSYNEQFF. The CDR3 nucleotides read TGTGCCAGCAGCTTAGAAGTTTATCGGTATAGCTCCTACAATGAGCAGTTCTTC. The full variable domain, in which reference TRBV7-6 and TRBJ2-1 provide the parts outside the CDR3, is GAGVSQSPRYKVTKRGQDVALRCDPISGHVSLYWYRQALGQGPEFLTYFNYEAQQDKSGLPNDRFSAERPEGSISTLTIQRTEQRDSAMYRCASSLEVYRYSSYNEQFFGPGTRLTVL.

J is TRBJ1-5 and V is TRBV15, with D unclear. In germline, CDR1 is LNHNV, CDR2 YYDKDF (reference sequence). The CDR3 totals 17 residues. V shed 0 bases and J shed 0 bases, with 12 bases lying between them. CDR3 protein: CATSRDPRPYSNQPQHF. The DNA of the CDR3 is TGTGCCACCAGCAGAGATCCGCGGCCTTATAGCAATCAGCCCCAGCATTTT. Full variable domain (rest looked up from reference TRBV15 and TRBJ1-5): DAMVIQNPRYQVTQFGKPVTLSCSQTLNHNVMYWYQQKSSQAPKLLFHYYDKDFNNEADTPDNFQSRRPNTSFCFLDIRSPGLGDTAMYLCATSRDPRPYSNQPQHFGDGTRLSIL.

The V gene is TRBV28, the J gene TRBJ2-3, with D perhaps TRBD2 (9 bases). The V end was cut by 1 base, the J end by 3 bases, with 23 bases between. The germline CDR1 and CDR2 sequences are MDHEN and SYDVKM. CDR3 length: 19 amino acids. CDR3 nucleotides: TGTGCCAGCAGTTTATTGGGACAGGAGAGCGGGGGGCATACAGATACGCAGTATTTT. Its protein is CASSLLGQESGGHTDTQYF.

V gene TRBV28 combines with J gene TRBJ2-7, with a tentative D call TRBD2 (6 bases). The V gene's germline CDR1 is MDHEN and CDR2 SYDVKM. Trimming removed 4 bases at V and 5 bases at J, with 12 bases between. The CDR3 length is 13 residues. CDR3 sequence: CASSWGGNHEQYF. The CDR3 coding sequence is TGTGCCAGCAGTTGGGGCGGGAACCACGAGCAGTACTTC.

This chain connects TRBV29-1 to TRBJ1-2; D might be TRBD1 (6 bases). Germline V lookup: CDR1 SQVTM, CDR2 ANQGSEA. The CDR3 consists of 14 residues. The V and J ends lost 6 bases and 7 bases respectively, with 21 bases between them. CDR3 nucleotides: TGCAGCGTCCCAGACACGACAGGAGGAGGTGGCTACACCTTC. Translation: CSVPDTTGGGGYTF.

This clone was seen a single time. The V gene is TRBV27, the J gene TRBJ1-1; 8 bases are shared with TRBD1. This CDR3 is 15 amino acids long. Germline values: CDR1 MNHEY, CDR2 SMNVEV (reference sequence). Trimming at V came to 6 bases and at J to 1 base, leaving 7 bases not matched to a gene. The CDR3 sequence: CASSIWTGRNTEAFF. Here the CDR3 DNA reads TGTGCCAGCAGCATATGGACAGGGAGGAACACTGAAGCTTTCTTT.

In DNA, the CDR3 is TGTGCCAGCAGCTCCCCGACCACAGGGCATAATTACAATGAGCAGTTCTTC. The encoded protein is CASSSPTTGHNYNEQFF. The rearrangement joins TRBV7-8 to TRBJ2-1; tentative D call: TRBD1 (6 bases). Trimming took off 4 bases at V and 4 bases at J, with 20 bases between the two ends. CDR1 is SGHVS and CDR2 is FQNEAQ in the germline V gene. CDR3 length: 17 amino acids.

This sequence joins TRBV7-9 and TRBJ2-7; TRBD1 matches 8 bases. J lost 2 bases, V lost 5 bases, and 8 bases had no gene match. This CDR3 spans 15 amino acids. Germline assignment: CDR1 SEHNR and CDR2 FQNEAQ (reference sequence). CDR3 loop: CASSPGQDAPYEQYF. The DNA of the CDR3 is TGTGCCAGCAGCCCGGGACAGGATGCGCCCTACGAGCAGTACTTC. Combining the CDR3 with reference TRBV7-9 and TRBJ2-7 gives the whole variable domain DTGVSQNPRHKITKRGQNVTFRCDPISEHNRLYWYRQTLGQGPEFLTYFQNEAQLEKSRLLSDRFSAERPKGSFSTLEIQRTEQGDSAMYLCASSPGQDAPYEQYFGPGTRLTVT.

The chain has TRBV6-4 and TRBJ2-1, with TRBD2 matching over 13 bases. CDR1 and CDR2 (germline): MRHNA, SNTAGT. The CDR3 sequence is 14 residues long. The ends lost 5 bases at V and 9 bases at J; junction bases unmatched: 4. CDR3 sequence: CASSRTSGSGEQFF. The CDR3 region has the DNA TGTGCCAGCAGTCGGACTAGCGGGAGCGGTGAGCAGTTCTTC.

V usage is TRBV29-1 and J usage is TRBJ1-5, with TRBD1 as a possible D gene (6 bases). Germline CDR1 is SQVTM and CDR2 is ANQGSEA. V was shortened by 6 bases and J by 0 bases, with 12 bases between the two germline ends. There are 14 residues in the CDR3. The CDR3 DNA is TGCAGCGTGGGAGGGGGGGATAGCAATCAGCCCCAGCATTTT. Its protein product is CSVGGGDSNQPQHF.

The CDR3 nucleotides are TGTGCCAGCATACTAGCGGCAAACACCGGGGAGCTGTTTTTT. Translation gives CASILAANTGELFF. The chain carries TRBV11-2 and TRBJ2-2, with 8 bases identical to TRBD2. The CDR3 extends over 14 amino acids. CDR1 is SGHAT, CDR2 FQNNGV, per germline. Losses at the gene ends were 7 bases for V and 2 bases for J; bases not matched to a gene: 3.

The chain is built from TRBV19 and TRBJ1-1; D not resolved. The V gene's germline CDR1 is LNHDA and CDR2 SQIVND (reference sequence). This CDR3 is built from 11 residues. Trimming removed 6 bases from V and 1 base from J, with 3 bases in between. Here the CDR3 DNA reads TGTGCCAGTAGCCAGAACACTGAAGCTTTCTTT. Protein: CASSQNTEAFF. The full variable domain, its missing parts supplied by reference TRBV19 and TRBJ1-1, is DGGITQSPKYLFRKEGQNVTLSCEQNLNHDAMYWYRQDPGQGLRLIYYSQIVNDFQKGDIAEGYSVSREKKESFPLTVTSAQKNPTAFYLCASSQNTEAFFGQGTRLTVV.

The rearrangement joins TRBV12-5 to TRBJ2-1; TRBD2 matches at 11 bases. Trimming at V came to 2 bases and at J to 3 bases, leaving 6 bases not matched to a gene. Germline V lookup: CDR1 LGHNT, CDR2 FRNRAP. The CDR3 length is 17 residues. In nucleotides, the CDR3 is TGTGCTAGTGGTTTGTCCCTAGCGGGAGGTGACTACAATGAGCAGTTCTTC. This codes for CASGLSLAGGDYNEQFF.

For the CDR3, the DNA is TGTGCCAGCAGCGTTGGGGAGGCGCCCGCCGAGCAGTACTTC. It codes for CASSVGEAPAEQYF. The V and J genes are TRBV9 and TRBJ2-7, with D possibly TRBD2 on 6 matching bases. The germline V and J ends were trimmed by 2 bases and 6 bases, with 15 bases remaining between them. The CDR3 has 14 amino acids. Germline values: CDR1 SGDLS, CDR2 YYNGEE. Drawing the rest from reference TRBV9 and TRBJ2-7, the complete variable domain is DSGVTQTPKHLITATGQRVTLRCSPRSGDLSVYWYQQSLDQGLQFLIQYYNGEERAKGNILERFSAQQFPDLHSELNLSSLELGDSALYFCASSVGEAPAEQYFGPGTRLTVT.

The chain combines TRBV6-5 with TRBJ1-5; 7 nucleotides line up with TRBD1. CDR1 and CDR2 (germline): MNHEY, SVGAGI. The CDR3 length is 13 residues. V dropped 6 bases and J dropped 9; count of bases not matched to a gene: 8. The CDR3: CASSTGAGGPQHF. In nucleotides, the CDR3 is TGTGCCAGCAGCACAGGGGCGGGCGGGCCCCAGCATTTT.

This sequence joins TRBV9 and TRBJ2-2; weak D call: TRBD2 (6 bases). Trimming stripped 7 bases from V and 7 bases from J, with 11 bases between. The CDR3 length is 12 residues. In germline, CDR1 is SGDLS, CDR2 YYNGEE. In nucleotides, the CDR3 is TGTGCCAGCTCCGTGGGGGGCGGGGAGCTGTTTTTT. Protein product: CASSVGGGELFF.

This clone was seen a single time. The J gene is TRBJ2-5, the V gene TRBV19, with 9 bases fitting TRBD1. There are 15 residues in the CDR3. CDR1 LNHDA and CDR2 SQIVND come from the germline V gene (reference sequence). The V segment lost 4 bases and the J segment 1 base; nucleotides outside the gene matches: 4. The CDR3 loop is CASSTATGGQETQYF. The CDR3 DNA sequence: TGTGCCAGTAGTACAGCGACAGGGGGCCAAGAGACCCAGTACTTC.

The CDR3 sequence is CASSLYGTNEKLFF. CDR3 DNA: TGCGCCAGCAGCTTGTACGGGACTAATGAAAAACTGTTTTTT. This chain links TRBV5-1 with TRBJ1-4; D unclear. Trimming cost V 1 base and J 2 bases, with 6 bases left between them. The CDR3 totals 14 residues. Germline values: CDR1 SGHRS, CDR2 YFSETQ. Full variable domain (outside the CDR3, taken from reference TRBV5-1 and TRBJ1-4): KAGVTQTPRYLIKTRGQQVTLSCSPISGHRSVSWYQQTPGQGLQFLFEYFSETQRNKGNFPGRFSGRQFSNSRSEMNVSTLELGDSALYLCASSLYGTNEKLFFGSGTQLSVL.